The 6 T cell receptor beta chains below were found in one sample sequenced in a study of vaccination effects on CD4 cells after COVID-19. These TCRs are of unknown antigen specificity. Before sequencing, viral peptide pools were used by the ViraFEST assay to expand antigen-specific CD4+ T cells. Culture lasted about 11 days before CD4+ T cell isolation. Participants received two doses of either the BNT162b2 or mRNA-1273 vaccine. Sequencing used immunoSEQ multiplex PCR; TCRdb keeps in-frame clones, though not all of them. The sample has about 66,000 clones; about 80% are singletons. The material sequenced was CD4+ T cells from PBMCs cultured with HCoV-OC43 spike peptides, taken after COVID-19 vaccination. Subset described: HCoV-OC43 spike overlapping peptide pool stimulation. The receptors were gathered from a human donor who received a COVID-19 vaccine.

The table lists this clone with a few counts. V gene TRBV12-5 combines with J gene TRBJ1-1; TRBD1 might be the D (5 bases). CDR1 is LGHNT and CDR2 is FRNRAP in the germline V gene. The CDR3 covers 12 residues. V was shortened by 2 bases and J by 8 bases, with 9 bases between the two germline ends. The CDR3 coding sequence is TGTGCTAGTGGTTTGTTGGAGGGGGAAGCTTTCTTT. Its protein is CASGLLEGEAFF.

V usage is TRBV28 and J usage is TRBJ1-3, with D possibly matching TRBD1 (6 bases). Trimming took 7 bases from V and 3 from J, leaving 13 bases between them. Germline CDR1 reads MDHEN; CDR2 reads SYDVKM. CDR3 length: 14 residues. Here the CDR3 reads CASMKQGDGNTIYF. CDR3 coding DNA: TGTGCCAGCATGAAACAGGGAGATGGAAACACCATATATTTT.

The chain carries TRBV19 and TRBJ2-3, with D possibly being TRBD1 (5 bases). The CDR3 length is 14 residues. CDR1 is LNHDA, CDR2 SQIVND, per germline (reference sequence). V lost 5 bases to trimming and J lost 3 bases, with 12 bases between them. CDR3 DNA sequence: TGTGCCAGTAGTTTACTTGGGGCGACAGATACGCAGTATTTT. Protein product: CASSLLGATDTQYF.

The sample holds one count of this clone. V usage is TRBV3-1 (or the pseudogene TRBV3-2) and J usage is TRBJ1-3, with unresolved D. CDR1 is LGHDT, CDR2 YNNKEL, per germline (reference sequence). This CDR3 has 15 amino acids. Trimming took off 1 base at V and 1 base at J, with 8 bases between the two ends. The DNA for the CDR3 is TGTGCCAGCAGCCAAGTCTGGTTATCTGGAAACACCATATATTTT. Translated, it gives CASSQVWLSGNTIYF.

The genes are TRBV6-6 and TRBJ1-3; 10 nucleotides match TRBD1. V shed 4 bases, J shed 5 bases, and the junction held 5 bases outside the gene matches. This CDR3 comprises 15 residues. CDR1 and CDR2 (germline): MNHNY, SVGAGI (reference sequence). The DNA for the CDR3 is TGTGCCAGCAGTTCGGGACAGGGGAGAAGAAACACCATATATTTT. This gives the protein CASSSGQGRRNTIYF.

In nucleotides, the CDR3 is TGTGCCAGCACTCGGACGGGCAGCTCCTATAATTCACCCCTCCACTTT. The encoded protein is CASTRTGSSYNSPLHF. The V call is TRBV11-2, the J call TRBJ1-6; the D is unclear. In germline, CDR1 is SGHAT, CDR2 FQNNGV. The V end was cut by 7 bases, the J end by 0 bases, with 13 bases between. CDR3 size: 16 residues.